Below, one T cell receptor (beta chain) is given with its context. This entry is derived from a study of CD8+ T cells in alopecia areata. RNA was extracted and reverse transcribed into cDNA as the sequencing template. Using immunoSEQ multiplex PCR, the repertoire was profiled, and TCRdb retains in-frame clones only, with some absent. Of approximately 200,000 clones in the sample, 58% were seen once. The treatment: oral pan-JAK inhibitor, 5-10 mg twice daily. V lost 9 bases, J lost 3 bases, and 8 bases stayed unmatched. The CDR3 runs to 14 residues. Germline CDR1 and CDR2: MGHDK and SYGVNS. Sequenced here: CD4+ T cells sorted from blood, sampled at week 24, from a patient treated with tofacitinib. The sequence came from a human donor with alopecia areata. The chain is built from TRBV25-1 and TRBJ2-4; 7 bases line up with TRBD1. The CDR3 bases are TGTGCCAGTAGGGGGCAGGATGGCAAAAACATTCAGTACTTC. Amino acids: CASRGQDGKNIQYF. Based on the CDR3 plus reference TRBV25-1 and TRBJ2-4, the full variable domain is EADIYQTPRYLVIGTGKKITLECSQTMGHDKMYWYQQDPGMELHLIHYSYGVNSTEKGDLSSESTVSRIRTEHFPLTLESARPSHTSQYLCASRGQDGKNIQYFGAGTRLSVL.